Presented here are 10 T cell receptor beta chains from one specimen sequenced in a study of neurological immune-mediated disorders (dated by TCRdb to about 2019). The library was made by 5' RACE. The sample was run on an Illumina HiSeq 2500. TCRdb trimmed the raw reads at Q25, called clones with MiXCR and kept productive beta chains. Rows with one shared CDR3 protein collapse into an entry with the most common genes and DNA. The sample yields about 48,000 distinct CDR3 sequences; 12% were counted once. 9% of the sample belongs to the ten largest clones. The time point label here, explained by the study, means: longitudinal time-point 3. Sequencing input: PBMCs. All receptors derive from a male donor with HTLV-1-associated myelopathy (HAM/TSP).

There are many counts of this clonotype. J is TRBJ1-6 and V is TRBV20-1; 9 nucleotides match TRBD1. This CDR3 contains 13 residues. The trim removed 6 bases at V and 10 bases at J, leaving 7 bases unmatched. The germline V gene encodes CDR1 DFQATT and CDR2 SNEGSKA (reference sequence). For the CDR3, the DNA is TGCAGTGCGACTGACAGGGGGGGCTCACCCCTCCACTTT. Its translation: CSATDRGGSPLHF.

This clonotype was observed many times. V is TRBV7-2 and J is TRBJ2-7; 10 bases are a match to TRBD2. Germline V gene data show CDR1 as SGHTA and CDR2 as FQGNSA. V lost 3 bases to trimming and J lost 1 base; unmatched junction nucleotides: 9. The CDR3 runs to 17 residues. Here the CDR3 reads CASSFDSTSGRSYEQYF. In DNA form, the CDR3 reads TGTGCCAGCAGCTTTGATTCGACTAGCGGGCGTTCCTACGAGCAGTACTTC.

Details on this clonotype: The junction departs from germline at one end; a sequencing error may be responsible. The chain combines TRBV28 with TRBJ2-2, with 7 bases identical to TRBD1. The CDR3 length is 15 residues. Germline-derived CDR1 and CDR2 are MDHEN and SYDVKM. CDR3 sequence (DNA): TGTGTCAGCAGAACAAAGGGGGCGGGCACCGGGGAGCTGTTTTTT. Its protein is CVSRTKGAGTGELFF. Variable domain in full (rest from reference TRBV28 and TRBJ2-2): DVKVTQSSRYLVKRTGEKVFLECVQDMDHENMFWYRQDPGLGLRLIYFSYDVKMKEKGDIPEGYSVSREKKERFSLILESASTNQTSMYLCVSRTKGAGTGELFFGEGSRLTVL.

The table lists this clonotype with a count of one. One base away lies a much larger clone, so this may be a sequencing read error. The chain uses TRBV7-2 and TRBJ1-2, with TRBD1 as a possible D gene (5 bases). The germline V gene encodes CDR1 SGHTA and CDR2 FQGNSA. The CDR3 loop spans 13 amino acids. In DNA, the CDR3 is TGTGCCAACAGCCCGCGTTGGGGCGGGGGCTACACCTTC. This codes for CANSPRWGGGYTF. Full variable domain (outside the CDR3, taken from reference TRBV7-2 and TRBJ1-2): GAGVSQSPSNKVTEKGKDVELRCDPISGHTALYWYRQSLGQGLEFLIYFQGNSAPDKSGLPSDRFSAERTGGSVSTLTIQRTQQEDSAVYLCANSPRWGGGYTFGSGTRLTVV.

In its sample, this clonotype was seen many times. The rearrangement links TRBV20-1 to TRBJ1-2; D is uncertain. The CDR3 loop spans 13 amino acids. V gave up 0 bases and J gave up 7 bases, with 12 bases separating them. Germline assignment: CDR1 DFQATT and CDR2 SNEGSKA (reference sequence). The CDR3 loop is CSARERVISGYTF. CDR3 nucleotide sequence: TGCAGTGCTAGAGAAAGGGTAATTAGTGGCTACACCTTC.

This clonotype was recorded at least ten times. The rearrangement joins TRBV28 to TRBJ2-4; D could derive from TRBD1 or TRBD2 (6 bases each). V was cut by 6 bases and J by 3 bases, with 15 bases left in between. CDR1 and CDR2 (germline): MDHEN, SYDVKM. This CDR3 region has 15 residues. This CDR3 reads CASSSRRGVKNIQYF. In DNA form, the CDR3 reads TGTGCCAGCAGCTCTCGGAGGGGGGTCAAAAACATTCAGTACTTC.

At least ten counts were recorded for this clonotype. This chain uses TRBV6-5 with TRBJ1-2, with 7 bases aligning to TRBD1. With V trimmed by 4 bases and J by 2 bases, 4 bases remained unmatched. The germline CDR1 and CDR2 sequences are MNHEY and SVGAGI. The CDR3 contains 14 residues. The CDR3 loop reads CASSSIQGNYGYTF. As DNA, the CDR3 is TGTGCCAGCAGTTCGATACAGGGGAACTATGGCTACACCTTC.

The chain couples TRBV20-1 to TRBJ2-5; D might be TRBD2 (5 bases). The CDR3 has 11 residues. With 5 bases removed from V and 5 bases from J, the gap between germline ends came to 9 bases. Germline-derived CDR1 and CDR2 are DFQATT and SNEGSKA (reference sequence). CDR3 amino acids: CSAERGETQYF. The CDR3 region has the DNA TGCAGTGCTGAGAGAGGGGAGACCCAGTACTTC.

The sample holds many counts of this clonotype. This chain connects TRBV5-6 to TRBJ1-2, with D possibly TRBD1 on 6 matching bases. The CDR3 covers 15 residues. Germline assignment: CDR1 SGHDT and CDR2 YYEEEE. V lost 4 bases and J lost 0, with 13 bases in between. The CDR3 loop is CASSSDRPANYGYTF. CDR3 nucleotides: TGTGCCAGCAGCAGCGACAGGCCCGCTAACTATGGCTACACCTTC.

Points on this clonotype: One end of the junction varies from germline; a read error may be responsible. The V gene is TRBV5-1, the J gene TRBJ2-5; D is unresolved. In germline, CDR1 is SGHRS, CDR2 YFSETQ. The CDR3 is 12 amino acids. Here the CDR3 reads CASSHDQETKYF. CDR3 in DNA: TGCGCCAGCAGCCACGATCAAGAGACCAAGTACTTC.